Following are 11 T cell receptor beta chains from one sample sequenced in a study of blood T cell repertoires in COVID-19 (dated by TCRdb to 2018 to 2020). The library was produced with the immunoSEQ multiplex PCR assay. TCRdb re-hosts the immuneACCESS table, in-frame sequences only. Its copies lack some clones; in the studies checked, an unresolved V gene accounts for under half of them, and the cause for the rest is not known. For this sample there are some 220,000 clones; about nine tenths appear just once. About 0.8% of the sample comes from the top ten. Source material: peripheral blood. The receptor source for this set is a man in his thirties or forties with COVID-19, enrolled during active disease.

This sequence joins TRBV19 and TRBJ1-6; D gene uncertain. With 2 bases removed from V and 13 bases from J, the gap between germline ends came to 12 bases. Germline lookup yields CDR1 LNHDA and CDR2 SQIVND (reference sequence). This CDR3 comprises 13 residues. CDR3 coding DNA: TGTGCCAGTAGTATAACCCCAGGAGGGCCCCTCCACTTT. It yields the protein CASSITPGGPLHF.

The rearrangement links TRBV5-1 to TRBJ1-1; TRBD1 matches 9 bases. The CDR3 has 16 amino acids. The V gene's germline CDR1 is SGHRS and CDR2 YFSETQ. V lost 4 bases and J lost 0; bases outside the gene matches: 7. The CDR3 protein is CASSLGQGSMNTEAFF. The CDR3 region has the DNA TGCGCCAGCAGCCTTGGACAGGGGTCCATGAACACTGAAGCTTTCTTT.

As regards this clone: Additional DNA sequences in this sample encode the identical CDR3. This chain uses TRBV15 with TRBJ1-2, with D possibly being TRBD1 (5 bases). Germline V gene lookup returns CDR1 LNHNV and CDR2 YYDKDF (reference sequence). CDR3 length equals 12 residues. Trimming stripped 3 bases from V and 4 bases from J, with 6 bases between. CDR3: CATSRDTYGYTF. The CDR3 nucleotides read TGTGCCACCAGCAGGGACACCTATGGCTACACCTTC.

This clone was recorded once. The chain couples TRBV30 to TRBJ2-6, with D perhaps matching TRBD2 (5 bases). The CDR3 length is 14 residues. CDR1 and CDR2 (germline): GTSNPN, SVGIG (reference sequence). With 5 bases removed from V and 1 base from J, the gap between germline ends came to 9 bases. CDR3 coding DNA: TGTGCCTGGGCCGGGATTTCTGGGGCCAACGTCCTGACTTTC. Its protein is CAWAGISGANVLTF.

This rearrangement joins TRBV6-1 to TRBJ2-1; TRBD1 might be the D (6 bases). Germline V lookup: CDR1 MNHNS, CDR2 SASEGT. V was trimmed by 3 bases and J by 16 bases, leaving 19 bases between them. This CDR3 spans 13 amino acids. The CDR3 sequence: CASSEDSRMGNFF. The CDR3 DNA sequence: TGTGCCAGCAGTGAGGACAGCCGGATGGGAAATTTCTTC.

The chain carries TRBV12-5 and TRBJ1-6; D remains unclear. Trimming took off 1 base at V and 1 base at J, with 8 bases between the two ends. The germline V gene has CDR1 LGHNT and CDR2 FRNRAP. The CDR3 contains 16 residues. The CDR3 bases are TGTGCTAGTGGTTTGGACGGTCGGTCCTATAATTCACCCCTCCACTTT. Its protein is CASGLDGRSYNSPLHF.

This chain uses TRBV5-1 with TRBJ1-1; D call uncertain. V lost 4 bases and J 1 base, leaving 8 bases between the germline ends. Germline V lookup: CDR1 SGHRS, CDR2 YFSETQ. The CDR3 spans 13 residues. DNA of the CDR3: TGCGCCAGCAGCGAGATCCCGAACACTGAAGCTTTCTTT. It codes for CASSEIPNTEAFF.

The gene calls are TRBV5-4 and TRBJ2-1, with TRBD2 matching over 11 bases. Germline V lookup: CDR1 SGHNT, CDR2 YYREEE (reference sequence). V shed 4 bases, J shed 2 bases, and the junction held 5 bases outside the gene matches. The CDR3 has 16 amino acids. CDR3 bases: TGTGCCAGCAGCCCGGGGACTAGCGGAACCTACAATGAGCAGTTCTTC. It is translated as CASSPGTSGTYNEQFF.

This chain joins TRBV5-1 and TRBJ2-3; 12 bases are shared with TRBD2. Germline-derived CDR1 and CDR2 are SGHRS and YFSETQ. The CDR3 extends over 15 amino acids. Trimming cost V 1 base and J 5 bases; bases outside gene matches: 2. The CDR3 loop reads CASSLRTSGEDTQYF. CDR3 in DNA: TGCGCCAGCAGCTTGAGGACTAGCGGGGAAGATACGCAGTATTTT.

The rearrangement uses TRBV18 and TRBJ1-1, with 8 bases that match TRBD1. The V segment lost 3 bases and the J segment 0 bases; nucleotides outside the gene matches: 6. CDR1 is KGHSH, CDR2 LQKENI, per germline. The CDR3 extends over 16 amino acids. The CDR3 spells CASSPTGQGMNTEAFF. CDR3 coding DNA: TGTGCCAGCTCACCTACAGGACAGGGAATGAACACTGAAGCTTTCTTT. The variable domain in full, completed from reference TRBV18 and TRBJ1-1, reads NAGVMQNPRHLVRRRGQEARLRCSPMKGHSHVYWYRQLPEEGLKFMVYLQKENIIDESGMPKERFSAEFPKEGPSILRIQQVVRGDSAAYFCASSPTGQGMNTEAFFGQGTRLTVV.

This clone has only one observation. The V gene is TRBV18, the J gene TRBJ2-3, with D perhaps TRBD2 (6 bases). Germline V gene sequence: CDR1 KGHSH, CDR2 LQKENI. CDR3 length: 15 residues. Trimming shortened V by 6 bases and J by 2 bases, and 15 bases separated the two germline ends. The DNA for the CDR3 is TGTGCCAGCTCCCAAGGGGCGGGAAACACAGATACGCAGTATTTT. Protein: CASSQGAGNTDTQYF. Combining the CDR3 with reference TRBV18 and TRBJ2-3 gives the whole variable domain NAGVMQNPRHLVRRRGQEARLRCSPMKGHSHVYWYRQLPEEGLKFMVYLQKENIIDESGMPKERFSAEFPKEGPSILRIQQVVRGDSAAYFCASSQGAGNTDTQYFGPGTRLTVL.